These 9 T cell receptor beta chains were sequenced from one sample in a study of shared clonotypes between healthy human individuals (dated by TCRdb to 2019 to 2021). Library method: the immunoSEQ multiplex PCR assay. The clones in this table, taken by TCRdb from immuneACCESS, are in-frame only. Not every clone is retained; where verified, under half of the shortfall comes from an unresolved V gene, and the cause of the rest is unknown. In all, the sample holds some 1.4 million clones, and 96% of those were seen once. Approximately 1.2% of the sample goes to the ten largest clones. Sequenced: naive CD4+ T cells sorted from blood. The cell subset or site label corresponds to: CD45RA+ positively selected. These receptors originate from a man aged 25 to 40 in good health.

CDR3 loop: CASSVAQGLSYGEQFF. CDR3 coding DNA: TGTGCCAGCAGCGTAGCTCAGGGACTAAGTTACGGTGAGCAGTTCTTC. This rearrangement joins TRBV9 to TRBJ2-1; 7 bases map to TRBD2. Per the germline V gene, CDR1 is SGDLS and CDR2 is YYNGEE. There are 16 residues in the CDR3. The junction had 12 bases not matched to a gene; V was cut back by 0 bases and J by 9 bases.

V gene TRBV28 combines with J gene TRBJ2-3, with 7 bases fitting TRBD2. Germline CDR1 reads MDHEN; CDR2 reads SYDVKM. Trimming cost V 5 bases and J 7 bases; bases outside gene matches: 12. The CDR3 runs 15 residues. CDR3 in amino acids: CASSPPIAGGYTQYF. For the CDR3, the DNA is TGTGCCAGCAGTCCCCCTATAGCGGGCGGCTATACGCAGTATTTT.

The gene calls are TRBV5-1 and TRBJ2-7; TRBD2 matches 7 bases. Germline assignment: CDR1 SGHRS and CDR2 YFSETQ. The CDR3 runs to 16 residues. After removal of 4 bases from V and 6 bases from J, the junction contained 16 bases not matched to a gene. CDR3 loop: CASSPLLGAGLGEQYF. The CDR3 region has the DNA TGCGCCAGCAGCCCTCTCTTGGGAGCGGGGCTCGGCGAGCAGTACTTC.

This rearrangement joins TRBV5-1 to TRBJ2-5; D not certain. Germline CDR1 SGHRS, CDR2 YFSETQ. This CDR3 is 15 amino acids long. V was cut by 0 bases and J by 1 base, with 10 bases left in between. In DNA form, the CDR3 reads TGCGCCAGCAGCTTGGGCCCGCGCTCCCAAGAGACCCAGTACTTC. Protein sequence: CASSLGPRSQETQYF.

The sample holds one count of this clone. The rearrangement links TRBV5-4 to TRBJ2-1, with 14 bases aligning to TRBD2. The junction had 15 bases not matched to a gene; V was cut back by 4 bases and J by 9 bases. Germline loops: CDR1 SGHNT, CDR2 YYREEE (reference sequence). The CDR3 runs to 18 residues. CDR3 residues: CASSARLAGGLEGGEQFF. The CDR3 nucleotides are TGTGCCAGCAGCGCACGACTAGCGGGAGGGTTGGAGGGGGGTGAGCAGTTCTTC.

This clone was counted once. The chain links TRBV5-5 to TRBJ2-5, with D uncertain. CDR3 size: 14 residues. CDR1 SGHKS and CDR2 YYEKEE come from the germline V gene (reference sequence). Trimming removed 3 bases at V and 1 base at J, with 10 bases between. The CDR3 DNA is TGTGCCAGCAGCTCAGGACCGACCCAAGAGACCCAGTACTTC. It is translated as CASSSGPTQETQYF.

This chain connects TRBV15 to TRBJ1-4, with a tentative D call TRBD1 (6 bases). The CDR3 has 16 residues. V gave up 4 bases and J gave up 7 bases, with 19 bases separating them. Germline V gives CDR1 LNHNV, CDR2 YYDKDF (reference sequence). The CDR3 loop is CATSTAGGRFGEKLFF. The CDR3 DNA sequence: TGTGCCACCAGCACCGCGGGGGGCCGTTTTGGTGAAAAACTGTTTTTT.

As for this clone: This sample includes further DNA sequences coding for the same CDR3. The gene calls are TRBV15 and TRBJ2-1; D is unclear. Germline V lookup: CDR1 LNHNV, CDR2 YYDKDF (reference sequence). V was shortened by 0 bases and J by 3 bases, with 3 bases between the two germline ends. The CDR3 length is 13 residues. The CDR3 nucleotides are TGTGCCACCAGCAGAGACAACTACAATGAGCAGTTCTTC. Translated, it gives CATSRDNYNEQFF.

The chain couples TRBV9 to TRBJ2-6; the D gene is possibly TRBD2 (7 bases). Germline V gene data show CDR1 as SGDLS and CDR2 as YYNGEE. V was clipped by 3 bases and J by 2 bases, with 15 bases between them. This CDR3 comprises 17 residues. CDR3 loop: CASSGRAGAAGANVLTF. DNA for the CDR3: TGTGCCAGCAGCGGACGGGCGGGGGCAGCTGGGGCCAACGTCCTGACTTTC.